This TCR beta chain was captured by sequencing in a study of T cells in women clearing cervical HPV infection. As for this clone: The sequence runs out 3 residues before the end of the CDR3; the remainder is reconstructed from the germline J gene.

The trim removed 7 bases at V and 5 bases at J, leaving 6 bases unmatched. Germline lookup yields CDR1 ENHRY and CDR2 SYGVKD. This CDR3 has 13 residues. The data were produced by immunoSEQ multiplex PCR, yet TCRdb's version contains in-frame clones alone and is incomplete. The table lists tens of thousands of clones, with 6.5% to 7.5% in the top ten. The chain links TRBV10-3 to TRBJ1-1, with TRBD1 identical over 8 bases. This receptor was obtained from a woman aged 18-69 years with a cervical HPV16 infection that either progressed to CIN3+ or cleared (not recorded which). Sequenced sample: blood buffy coat. CDR3 residues: CAITGQGGTEAFF. The CDR3 DNA, read in part, is TGTGCCATCACCGGACAGGGAGGGACTGAA.